This T cell receptor beta chain is from a study of blood T cell repertoires in COVID-19 (dated by TCRdb to about 2020). Turning to the overall study: Samples covering the acute and convalescent phases of COVID-19 were provided by collaborators in the United States, Italy and Spain. The material from the prospective study consisted of cDNA or gDNA derived from T cells, B-cell-depleted T cells, or PBMCs. Where available, HLA class I and class II types were obtained from metadata supplied by the sample provider rather than from assay-based typing. A freely available public database, intended as a resource for researchers studying the immune response to SARS-CoV-2, is where the repertoires were released. Samples came from the ongoing ImmuneRACE study (first 160 participants) plus 1,254 subjects from 6 global collaborators. Sample metadata almost always included a de-identified subject ID, COVID-19 status, age in years and sex. Deeply sampled blood TCRbeta repertoires from subjects exposed to, actively infected with, or recovered from COVID-19 were included in the dataset.

In the prospective study, participants were about 18 to 90 years old, resided in about 25 geographic areas of the United States, and were enrolled through a virtual design. Cohort assignment in the prospective study relied on participant-reported clinical history from a screening survey and a study questionnaire. Mobile phlebotomists in the prospective study collected whole blood, serum and a nasopharyngeal or oropharyngeal swab from every participant. Additional blood draws and questionnaires over an approximately two-month period could optionally be provided by prospective study participants. Blood samples from the prospective study were shipped frozen or at room temperature prior to DNA extraction. On this clone: The specificity of this receptor is unknown. The sample holds no much larger clone one base away, and base qualities are not on file.

TCRbeta CDR3 regions were amplified from genomic DNA by means of the immunoSEQ Assay, a bias-controlled multiplex PCR. The paper's data handling went like this. Within the assay, amplification of reference gene primers was used to estimate how many nucleated cells each sample contained. To quantify the absolute abundance of each unique TCRbeta CDR3 rearrangement, sequence reads were collapsed and filtered. For each sample, productive Simpson clonality was calculated as the square root of Simpson's diversity index across productive rearrangements. The clones in this table, taken by TCRdb from immuneACCESS, are in-frame only. Not every clone is retained; where verified, under half of the shortfall comes from an unresolved V gene, and the cause of the rest is unknown. V and J calls and clone size are as listed in that table; D and trimming were resolved from the DNA. The sample includes 200,000 to 250,000 clones, with almost 85% observed a single time. Clones ranked in the top ten supply 8.5% to 9.5% of the sample.

For CDR1 and CDR2, the germline V gene lists SGHDT and YYEEEE. V is pruned by 1 base and J by 8 bases, leaving 7 bases of the junction without a gene match. Counted from cysteine to phenylalanine, this CDR3 has 14 amino acids. Of all the DNA, just the CDR3 is kept, 42 bases in frame from base 1. Broader findings and caveats from the paper: Clinical and demographic metadata were provided uncurated, with the amount varying by source and participant.

The sequencing input was PBMCs or T cells enriched from blood (not recorded which). This TCR was recovered from a woman aged 50 to 60 with acute COVID-19. The chain is assembled from TRBV5-6 and TRBJ1-1; 8 bases in the junction line up with TRBD1. The encoded CDR3 is CASSLPTGGLEAFF. The DNA is as follows: TGTGCCAGCAGCTTGCCCACAGGGGGATTAGAAGCTTTCTTT.